Listed here are 27 T cell receptor beta chains from one sample, sequenced in a study of OX40 agonist ivuxolimab in advanced cancers. Sequencing used immunoSEQ multiplex PCR; TCRdb keeps in-frame clones, though not all of them. The table has roughly 72,000 clones, around 94% seen once. The sequencing here drew on CD4+ or CD8+ T cells sorted from blood, taken in a trial of the OX40 agonist ivuxolimab. The origin of the receptors is an adult with an advanced solid tumor such as melanoma, head and neck, liver or kidney cancer.

V is TRBV4-3 and J is TRBJ2-1; 10 nucleotides line up with TRBD2. The CDR3 sequence is 15 residues long. The V and J ends lost 2 bases and 6 bases, in that order; junction bases with no gene match: 4. CDR1 LGHNA and CDR2 YSLEER come from the germline V gene. CDR3 DNA: TGCGCCAGCAGCCAAATTAGCGGGGGGAGCAATGAGCAGTTCTTC. It translates to CASSQISGGSNEQFF.

This chain joins TRBV5-8 and TRBJ1-2; maybe TRBD1 (5 bases). V lost 0 bases to trimming and J lost 5 bases, with 8 bases between them. The CDR3 totals 13 residues. CDR1 and CDR2 (germline): SGHTS, YDEGEE. Here the CDR3 reads CASSLGTIYGYTF. In DNA form, the CDR3 reads TGTGCCAGCAGCTTGGGGACAATATATGGCTACACCTTC. Drawing the rest from reference TRBV5-8 and TRBJ1-2, the complete variable domain is EAGVTQSPTHLIKTRGQQATLRCSPISGHTSVYWYQQALGLGLQFLLWYDEGEERNRGNFPPRFSGRQFPNYSSELNVNALELEDSALYLCASSLGTIYGYTFGSGTRLTVV.

CDR3 sequence: CASSLGGTGLEAFF. The CDR3 DNA is TGTGCCAGCAGTTTAGGGGGGACAGGACTCGAAGCTTTCTTT. The rearrangement joins TRBV27 to TRBJ1-1; 8 bases match TRBD1. The junction had 7 bases not matched to a gene; V was cut back by 2 bases and J by 8 bases. The CDR3 loop spans 14 amino acids. Germline lookup yields CDR1 MNHEY and CDR2 SMNVEV (reference sequence).

The genes are TRBV15 and TRBJ1-4, with D unclear. The germline V gene has CDR1 LNHNV and CDR2 YYDKDF (reference sequence). The V gene lost 6 bases and the J gene lost 6 bases, with 14 bases spanning the gap. This CDR3 has 14 amino acids. In DNA form, the CDR3 reads TGTGCCACCAGATCTCGAATTGATCATGAAAAACTGTTTTTT. Residues: CATRSRIDHEKLFF. Full variable domain (missing parts from reference TRBV15 and TRBJ1-4): DAMVIQNPRYQVTQFGKPVTLSCSQTLNHNVMYWYQQKSSQAPKLLFHYYDKDFNNEADTPDNFQSRRPNTSFCFLDIRSPGLGDTAMYLCATRSRIDHEKLFFGSGTQLSVL.

The V and J genes are TRBV15 and TRBJ2-7, with 8 bases lining up with TRBD1. CDR3 length: 16 amino acids. After removal of 0 bases from V and 9 bases from J, the junction contained 13 bases not matched to a gene. The V gene's germline CDR1 is LNHNV and CDR2 YYDKDF (reference sequence). The CDR3 here is CATSRELGQAYVGQYF. DNA for the CDR3: TGTGCCACCAGCAGAGAGTTGGGACAGGCCTACGTCGGGCAGTACTTC.

The chain couples TRBV7-2 to TRBJ2-2, with 9 bases lining up with TRBD1. Germline CDR1 and CDR2: SGHTA and FQGNSA. V was pared by 6 bases and J by 4 bases, with 6 bases of the junction left unmatched. This CDR3 is 15 amino acids long. The DNA of the CDR3 is TGTGCCAGCAGGGGCCGGGACAGGGCCACCGGGGAGCTGTTTTTT. This sequence encodes CASRGRDRATGELFF.

This rearrangement joins TRBV19 to TRBJ2-1; 12 bases line up with TRBD1. After removal of 3 bases from V and 9 bases from J, the junction contained 9 bases not matched to a gene. Germline-derived CDR1 and CDR2 are LNHDA and SQIVND (reference sequence). The CDR3 has 16 amino acids. The CDR3 protein is CASSISGTGGWSEQFF. As DNA, the CDR3 is TGTGCCAGTAGTATCTCCGGGACAGGGGGCTGGAGTGAGCAGTTCTTC.

V gene TRBV19 combines with J gene TRBJ2-3; 7 bases align to TRBD2. V shed 7 bases, J shed 3 bases, and the junction held 4 bases outside the gene matches. This CDR3 has 13 amino acids. CDR1 is LNHDA and CDR2 is SQIVND in the germline V gene (reference sequence). CDR3 protein: CASTASGTDTQYF. The CDR3 coding sequence is TGTGCCAGTACGGCTAGCGGTACAGATACGCAGTATTTT.

The J gene is TRBJ2-3, the V gene TRBV5-1, with 9 bases identical to TRBD2. Germline V gives CDR1 SGHRS, CDR2 YFSETQ. The CDR3 loop spans 17 amino acids. Trimming took 4 bases from V and 0 from J; bases not matched to a gene: 9. CDR3 DNA: TGCGCCAGCAGCCGATTGGGACTAGCTACGAGCACAGATACGCAGTATTTT. As protein: CASSRLGLATSTDTQYF.

The chain uses TRBV23-1 and TRBJ2-2, with D possibly TRBD1 on 5 matching bases. TRBV23-1 is reported as an ORF; its role is uncertain. The CDR3 sequence is 14 residues long. Between the trimmed V and J ends, which lost 0 bases and 6 bases, there was a span of 8 bases. The CDR3 reads CASSQSPGPGELFF. CDR3 bases: TGCGCCAGCAGTCAATCACCAGGGCCCGGGGAGCTGTTTTTT.

The chain carries TRBV30 and TRBJ1-2; D unresolved. CDR1 is GTSNPN, CDR2 SVGIG, per germline (reference sequence). This CDR3 contains 12 residues. V lost 3 bases and J lost 8, with 13 bases in between. CDR3 in DNA: TGTGCCTGGAGCGAAGACCCATGGGGCTACACCTTC. As protein: CAWSEDPWGYTF.

This CDR3 is CASITRVYGSGGTDTQYF. For the CDR3, the DNA is TGTGCCAGCATTACCCGGGTATATGGTAGTGGCGGCACAGATACGCAGTATTTT. The V gene is TRBV28, the J gene TRBJ2-3, with D hard to call. V lost 7 bases and J 1 base, leaving 24 bases between the germline ends. Germline loops: CDR1 MDHEN, CDR2 SYDVKM. The CDR3 contains 18 residues.

Here the CDR3 DNA reads TGTGCCAGCAGCCCTCGGCAAGTTGGAGGTGAAAAACTGTTTTTT. Encoded protein: CASSPRQVGGEKLFF. The V call is TRBV6-6, the J call TRBJ1-4; no firm D call. Trimming took 6 bases from V and 7 from J, leaving 18 bases between them. The CDR3 totals 15 residues. Germline V gene sequence: CDR1 MNHNY, CDR2 SVGAGI (reference sequence).

The chain carries TRBV5-1 and TRBJ2-1; D remains unclear. The V end lost 0 bases, the J end lost 10 bases, and 5 bases lay between the germline ends. The CDR3 length is 11 residues. CDR1 and CDR2 (germline): SGHRS, YFSETQ. CDR3 in DNA: TGCGCCAGCAGCTTGGGGTTAGAGCAGTTCTTC. It codes for CASSLGLEQFF.

Written as DNA, the CDR3 is TGTGCCAGCAGTTTAGGGTCGCTTGATGAGCAGTTCTTC. As protein: CASSLGSLDEQFF. This rearrangement joins TRBV28 to TRBJ2-1; D is unclear. The CDR3 contains 13 residues. The germline V and J ends were trimmed by 2 bases and 8 bases, with 10 bases remaining between them. Germline assignment: CDR1 MDHEN and CDR2 SYDVKM.

The chain uses TRBV25-1 and TRBJ2-5, with 10 bases aligning to TRBD1. V shed 7 bases and J 5 bases; nucleotides not matched to a gene: 10. This CDR3 is built from 15 residues. The germline V gene has CDR1 MGHDK and CDR2 SYGVNS. The CDR3: CASIPGQGSGETQYF. CDR3 in DNA: TGTGCCAGCATCCCGGGACAGGGGAGCGGGGAGACCCAGTACTTC.

V usage is TRBV2 and J usage is TRBJ2-7; D is perhaps TRBD1 or TRBD2 (5 bases each). The germline V gene has CDR1 SNHLY and CDR2 FYNNEI. The germline V and J ends were trimmed by 0 bases and 3 bases, with 12 bases remaining between them. This CDR3 region has 15 residues. The CDR3 DNA reads TGTGCCAGCAGTGAAGCGCTAGAGGGGTTCTACGAGCAGTACTTC. Its translation is CASSEALEGFYEQYF.

V is TRBV5-1 and J is TRBJ2-5; TRBD1 matches 11 bases. V shed 0 bases, J shed 5 bases, and the junction held 9 bases outside the gene matches. The CDR3 is 17 residues long. Germline assignment: CDR1 SGHRS and CDR2 YFSETQ. CDR3 DNA: TGCGCCAGCAGCTTGGGGACAGGGGGCCTAAATTCGGAGACCCAGTACTTC. It codes for CASSLGTGGLNSETQYF.

This chain connects TRBV7-9 to TRBJ2-2; no clear D. Trimming took off 6 bases at V and 5 bases at J, with 7 bases between the two ends. In germline, CDR1 is SEHNR, CDR2 FQNEAQ (reference sequence). CDR3 size: 12 residues. The CDR3 DNA reads as TGTGCCAGCAGAGGGTTAACCGGGGAGCTGTTTTTT. Protein product: CASRGLTGELFF.

Only one count was recorded for this clone. This chain joins TRBV7-2 and TRBJ2-4; possibly TRBD1 for D (5 bases). This CDR3 region has 14 residues. Germline lookup yields CDR1 SGHTA and CDR2 FQGNSA. V shed 0 bases and J shed 6 bases, with 9 bases lying between them. The CDR3 nucleotides are TGTGCCAGCAGCTTAGCGCTGGGGCCAAACATTCAGTACTTC. It translates to CASSLALGPNIQYF.

V is TRBV7-9 and J is TRBJ1-2; TRBD1 aligns across 11 bases. The CDR3 runs to 16 residues. The V gene's germline CDR1 is SEHNR and CDR2 FQNEAQ (reference sequence). Trimming at V came to 7 bases and at J to 4 bases, leaving 11 bases not matched to a gene. CDR3 sequence (DNA): TGTGCCAGCACCGTGGACAGGGGGCGAAGGGCCTATGGCTACACCTTC. Translated: CASTVDRGRRAYGYTF.

The chain is built from TRBV23-1 and TRBJ2-7; 7 bases are a match to TRBD2. TRBV23-1 is an ORF, with its function uncertain. The CDR3 is 14 residues long. With V trimmed by 0 bases and J by 1 base, 0 bases remained unmatched. The chain's CDR3 is CASSQSRESYEQYF. The CDR3 bases are TGCGCCAGCAGTCAATCGCGGGAGTCCTACGAGCAGTACTTC.

The V call is TRBV5-6, the J call TRBJ2-1; maybe TRBD2 (7 bases). Trimming shortened V by 4 bases and J by 8 bases, and 25 bases separated the two germline ends. This CDR3 region has 17 residues. The V gene's germline CDR1 is SGHDT and CDR2 YYEEEE. The CDR3 coding sequence is TGTGCCAGCAGCCCGACCATAATACGACAGGCGGGGGATGAGCAGTTCTTC. Translating gives CASSPTIIRQAGDEQFF.

CDR3 nucleotides: TGTGCCAGCAGCTTAGCTCCGCCCGCCTATGGCTACACCTTC. Translating gives CASSLAPPAYGYTF. J is TRBJ1-2 and V is TRBV7-2; D uncertain. With 0 bases removed from V and 4 bases from J, the gap between germline ends came to 9 bases. This CDR3 has 14 amino acids. Germline loops: CDR1 SGHTA, CDR2 FQGNSA.

The V gene is TRBV12-1, the J gene TRBJ1-3. TRBV12-1 counts as a pseudogene. The CDR3 contains 16 residues. The CDR3 is CASSCSTRISGNTIYF. CDR3 sequence (DNA): TGTGCCAGCAGCTGTTCTACAAGAATCTCTGGAAACACCATATATTTT.

This clone has a handful of counts. The rearrangement links TRBV27 to TRBJ1-1; no definite D call. Trimming shortened V by 2 bases and J by 2 bases, and 6 bases separated the two germline ends. The CDR3 spans 13 residues. CDR1 is MNHEY, CDR2 SMNVEV, per germline (reference sequence). CDR3 amino acids: CASSLGRNTEAFF. The CDR3 DNA sequence: TGTGCCAGCAGTTTAGGACGAAACACTGAAGCTTTCTTT.

This chain connects TRBV4-3 to TRBJ2-3, with D possibly TRBD1 on 5 matching bases. Germline V gene lookup returns CDR1 LGHNA and CDR2 YSLEER. The CDR3 has 15 residues. Trimming cost V 3 bases and J 2 bases, with 12 bases left between them. The DNA for the CDR3 is TGCGCCAGCAGCCAGTTAGACAGAAACACAGATACGCAGTATTTT. As protein: CASSQLDRNTDTQYF.